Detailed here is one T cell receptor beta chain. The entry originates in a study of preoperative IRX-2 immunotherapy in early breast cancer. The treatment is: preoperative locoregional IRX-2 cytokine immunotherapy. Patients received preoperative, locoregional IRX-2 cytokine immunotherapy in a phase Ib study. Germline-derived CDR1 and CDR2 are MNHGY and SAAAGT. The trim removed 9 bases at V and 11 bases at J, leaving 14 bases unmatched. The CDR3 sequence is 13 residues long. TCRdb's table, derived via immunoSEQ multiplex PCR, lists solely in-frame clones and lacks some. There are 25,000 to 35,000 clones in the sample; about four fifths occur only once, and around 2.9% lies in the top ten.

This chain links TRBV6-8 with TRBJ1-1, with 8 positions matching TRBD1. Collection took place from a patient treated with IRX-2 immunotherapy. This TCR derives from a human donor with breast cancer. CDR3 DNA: TGTGCCAGTCGACGTTTCGGACAGGGTGGGGCTTTCTTT. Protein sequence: CASRRFGQGGAFF.